These 32 T cell receptor beta chains were all obtained from the same sample, sequenced in a study of blood T cell repertoires in COVID-19. The protocol was immunoSEQ multiplex PCR, while the TCRdb copy is restricted to in-frame clones and leaves out a portion. Of approximately 84,000 clones in the sample, more than 65% were seen once. Sequenced material: peripheral blood. Every receptor here comes from a human donor in a cohort sampled during active COVID-19.

This clone turned up a few times. The rearrangement links TRBV25-1 to TRBJ2-7; 9 bases fit TRBD2. V was pared by 1 base and J by 2 bases, with 6 bases of the junction left unmatched. The CDR3 has 16 residues. Germline V gene lookup returns CDR1 MGHDK and CDR2 SYGVNS. The CDR3 reads CASSEWGSGGTYEQYF. The CDR3 coding sequence is TGTGCCAGCAGTGAATGGGGCAGCGGGGGGACCTACGAGCAGTACTTC.

The chain carries TRBV15 and TRBJ2-7; D unresolved. The CDR3 is 13 amino acids. Germline assignment: CDR1 LNHNV and CDR2 YYDKDF (reference sequence). The V end was cut by 0 bases, the J end by 3 bases, with 6 bases between. CDR3 residues: CATSREYNYEQYF. The CDR3 nucleotides read TGTGCCACCAGCAGAGAATACAACTACGAGCAGTACTTC.

The J gene is TRBJ2-7, the V gene TRBV11-2, with D tentatively TRBD2 (7 bases). CDR1 and CDR2 (germline): SGHAT, FQNNGV. The V end lost 1 base, the J end lost 4 bases, and 14 bases lay between the germline ends. This CDR3 has 15 amino acids. CDR3 sequence reads: CASSLVGGGPYEQYF. The CDR3 bases are TGTGCCAGCAGCTTAGTTGGGGGGGGGCCGTACGAGCAGTACTTC.

This clone has more than one count but fewer than ten. The gene calls are TRBV19 and TRBJ2-1; no clear D. CDR1 is LNHDA and CDR2 is SQIVND in the germline V gene (reference sequence). CDR3 size: 15 residues. The V end lost 6 bases, the J end lost 6 bases, and 18 bases lay between the germline ends. The CDR3 nucleotides read TGTGCCAGTAGACCGATTGCAGGTAGGATCAATGAGCAGTTCTTC. This codes for CASRPIAGRINEQFF.

Details on this clone: An end of the junction does not agree with germline; a read error may underlie this. The chain is built from TRBV19 and TRBJ2-5; tentative D call: TRBD1 (6 bases). The CDR3 covers 16 residues. Per germline, CDR1 LNHDA and CDR2 SQIVND (reference sequence). The CDR3 coding sequence is TGCGCCAGTAGTGCTCCGGGACAAACCACCCAAGAGACCCAGTACTTC. It translates to CASSAPGQTTQETQYF. The full variable domain, its missing parts supplied by reference TRBV19 and TRBJ2-5, is DGGITQSPKYLFRKEGQNVTLSCEQNLNHDAMYWYRQDPGQGLRLIYYSQIVNDFQKGDIAEGYSVSREKKESFPLTVTSAQKNPTAFYLCASSAPGQTTQETQYFGPGTRLLVL.

This clone showed up just once. The DNA for the CDR3 is TGTGCCAGCAGCGCCCGGGACAGGGGCTACGAGCAGTACTTC. Translated, it gives CASSARDRGYEQYF. The chain employs TRBV5-6 and TRBJ2-7; 10 nucleotides align to TRBD1. The junction had 4 bases not matched to a gene; V was cut back by 4 bases and J by 3 bases. There are 14 residues in the CDR3. Germline assignment: CDR1 SGHDT and CDR2 YYEEEE.

The chain links TRBV24-1 to TRBJ1-1, with D perhaps matching TRBD1 (6 bases). The CDR3 runs 13 residues. V was cut by 3 bases and J by 5 bases, with 9 bases left in between. Germline V gene lookup returns CDR1 KGHDR and CDR2 SFDVKD. The CDR3 is CATSDLRGTEAFF. In DNA, the CDR3 is TGTGCCACCAGTGATCTTAGGGGGACTGAAGCTTTCTTT.

V and J are TRBV6-5 and TRBJ1-2; D possibly corresponds to TRBD1 (5 bases). V lost 8 bases and J 2 bases, leaving 15 bases between the germline ends. The CDR3 is 14 amino acids. CDR1 and CDR2 from the germline V gene are MNHEY and SVGAGI. CDR3 sequence: CASPRVRGNYGYTF. CDR3 DNA: TGTGCCAGCCCCAGGGTGAGAGGCAACTATGGCTACACCTTC.

This clone appeared once. The chain has TRBV3-1 (or the pseudogene TRBV3-2) and TRBJ2-7; D unresolved. The V gene lost 2 bases and the J gene lost 2 bases, with 10 bases spanning the gap. The germline gives CDR1 LGHDT, CDR2 YNNKEL (reference sequence). This CDR3 is 14 amino acids long. CDR3 bases: TGTGCCAGCAGCCAACAGGCATATCCCTACGAGCAGTACTTC. Protein: CASSQQAYPYEQYF.

The chain recombines TRBV10-3 with TRBJ1-5; unclear D gene. The CDR3 runs to 13 residues. Germline CDR1 ENHRY, CDR2 SYGVKD. Trimming removed 3 bases at V and 6 bases at J, with 9 bases between. CDR3 sequence (DNA): TGTGCCATCAGTGAACAGAAGCTTCAGCCCCAGCATTTT. It specifies CAISEQKLQPQHF.

This clone was counted once. The gene calls are TRBV7-2 and TRBJ2-7, with D unclear. The ends were cut back, 5 bases at V and 7 bases at J, with 12 bases in the middle. CDR1 is SGHTA, CDR2 FQGNSA, per germline. There are 12 residues in the CDR3. The chain's CDR3 is CASSPSVGEQYF. The CDR3 nucleotides read TGTGCCAGCAGCCCGTCTGTCGGTGAGCAGTACTTC.

The chain has TRBV7-8 and TRBJ2-2; 9 nucleotides agree with TRBD1. The V gene end was trimmed by 8 bases and the J gene end by 7 bases; junction bases not matched to a gene: 8. The CDR3 has 14 residues. Looked up from germline, CDR1 is SGHVS and CDR2 is FQNEAQ. The chain's CDR3 is CASHKTGGIGELFF. CDR3 DNA sequence: TGTGCCAGCCACAAGACAGGGGGAATCGGGGAGCTGTTTTTT.

CDR3 DNA: TGTGCCAGTAGTAGGGGATGGACATCCCTCCACGAGCAGTACTTC. This gives the protein CASSRGWTSLHEQYF. The chain couples TRBV19 to TRBJ2-7; D may be TRBD1 (5 bases). Trimming removed 4 bases at V and 5 bases at J, with 18 bases between. The V gene's germline CDR1 is LNHDA and CDR2 SQIVND (reference sequence). This CDR3 has 15 residues.

The V gene is TRBV27, the J gene TRBJ2-3, with D possibly being TRBD2 (6 bases). Trimming pared 5 bases from V and 0 bases from J, leaving 9 bases between. From germline, CDR1 is MNHEY and CDR2 SMNVEV (reference sequence). The CDR3 has 14 residues. The CDR3: CASSVRESTDTQYF. The DNA of the CDR3 is TGTGCCAGCAGTGTGCGGGAAAGCACAGATACGCAGTATTTT.

J is TRBJ2-1 and V is TRBV7-9; D may be TRBD1 (5 bases). Germline CDR1 reads SEHNR; CDR2 reads FQNEAQ (reference sequence). Trimming removed 0 bases at V and 9 bases at J, with 12 bases between. This CDR3 is built from 14 residues. CDR3 coding DNA: TGTGCCAGCAGCTTAGCTATAACAGGCACTGAGCAGTTCTTC. This encodes CASSLAITGTEQFF.

V gene TRBV7-7 combines with J gene TRBJ2-5; TRBD2 aligns across 15 bases. The CDR3 loop spans 16 amino acids. Germline assignment: CDR1 SSHAT and CDR2 FNYEAQ (reference sequence). V gave up 5 bases and J gave up 4 bases; unmatched junction bases: 5. In DNA, the CDR3 is TGTGCCAGCAGCGTCGGACTAGCGGGAGGGGGAGAGACCCAGTACTTC. Its protein is CASSVGLAGGGETQYF.

The rearrangement uses TRBV25-1 and TRBJ2-1; unclear D gene. The germline V and J ends were trimmed by 5 bases and 8 bases, with 10 bases remaining between them. CDR3 length: 12 amino acids. CDR1 and CDR2 from the germline V gene are MGHDK and SYGVNS. CDR3 nucleotides: TGTGCCAGCAGTCAAGACAATTATGAGCAGTTCTTC. Residues: CASSQDNYEQFF.

The chain is built from TRBV9 and TRBJ1-5; D perhaps matches TRBD1 (5 bases). V shed 4 bases and J shed 0 bases, with 17 bases lying between them. The CDR3 has 17 residues. The germline CDR1 and CDR2 sequences are SGDLS and YYNGEE. The CDR3 DNA sequence: TGTGCCAGCAGCCCAGGTCCAGGGACTTATAGCAATCAGCCCCAGCATTTT. Encoded protein: CASSPGPGTYSNQPQHF. Variable domain in full (rest from reference TRBV9 and TRBJ1-5): DSGVTQTPKHLITATGQRVTLRCSPRSGDLSVYWYQQSLDQGLQFLIQYYNGEERAKGNILERFSAQQFPDLHSELNLSSLELGDSALYFCASSPGPGTYSNQPQHFGDGTRLSIL.

The chain couples TRBV7-9 to TRBJ1-6; 7 nucleotides line up with TRBD1. Looked up from germline, CDR1 is SEHNR and CDR2 is FQNEAQ (reference sequence). V shed 1 base and J 8 bases; nucleotides not matched to a gene: 2. The CDR3 has 14 residues. Here the CDR3 reads CASSLGQGYSPLHF. DNA of the CDR3: TGTGCCAGCAGCTTAGGACAGGGCTATTCACCCCTCCACTTT.

The chain joins TRBV5-1 to TRBJ2-3, with D possibly matching TRBD1 (5 bases). CDR3 size: 19 residues. CDR1 and CDR2 from the germline V gene are SGHRS and YFSETQ. Between the trimmed V and J ends, which lost 2 bases and 4 bases, there was a span of 26 bases. The CDR3 DNA reads TGCGCCAGCAGCTTAAGGGGATGGGGCCTAACAATGCTCCCAGATACGCAGTATTTT. The encoded protein is CASSLRGWGLTMLPDTQYF.

The chain uses TRBV28 and TRBJ1-1; weak D call: TRBD1 (6 bases). The V end was cut by 4 bases, the J end by 0 bases, with 15 bases between. CDR3 length: 16 amino acids. CDR1 MDHEN and CDR2 SYDVKM come from the germline V gene. The CDR3 DNA sequence: TGTGCCAGCAGTTCCCAAGGGGGTGTCATGAACACTGAAGCTTTCTTT. The encoded protein is CASSSQGGVMNTEAFF.

This chain uses TRBV30 with TRBJ1-4; D gene unclear. The germline V gene has CDR1 GTSNPN and CDR2 SVGIG (reference sequence). The CDR3 length is 15 residues. The V end lost 0 bases, the J end lost 2 bases, and 10 bases lay between the germline ends. The CDR3: CAWSVQSITNEKLFF. CDR3 sequence (DNA): TGTGCCTGGAGTGTACAGTCCATTACTAATGAAAAACTGTTTTTT.

J is TRBJ2-2 and V is TRBV28; perhaps TRBD2 as D (6 bases). The CDR3 is 14 residues long. Between the trimmed V and J ends, which lost 6 bases and 1 base, there was a span of 9 bases. CDR1 and CDR2 from the germline V gene are MDHEN and SYDVKM. CDR3 sequence (DNA): TGTGCCAGCAGGGACGGGGGGAACACCGGGGAGCTGTTTTTT. Its translation: CASRDGGNTGELFF.

The genes are TRBV5-1 and TRBJ1-6; TRBD1 might be the D (6 bases). Trimming removed 4 bases from V and 0 bases from J, with 14 bases in between. The length of the CDR3 is 17 residues. Germline CDR1 reads SGHRS; CDR2 reads YFSETQ. The CDR3 loop is CASSLNTGSSYNSPLHF. In DNA, the CDR3 is TGCGCCAGCAGCCTGAATACAGGGAGCTCCTATAATTCACCCCTCCACTTT.

The rearrangement joins TRBV5-8 to TRBJ2-3, with no clear D. The V and J ends lost 0 bases and 2 bases respectively, with 4 bases between them. The CDR3 extends over 13 amino acids. Per germline, CDR1 SGHTS and CDR2 YDEGEE. The CDR3 loop reads CASSLANTDTQYF. The CDR3 bases are TGTGCCAGCAGCTTGGCAAACACAGATACGCAGTATTTT.

This clone was seen just once. This chain joins TRBV27 and TRBJ1-1; D might be TRBD1 (6 bases). The CDR3 is made up of 15 amino acids. Trimming removed 5 bases from V and 4 bases from J, with 17 bases in between. The germline CDR1 and CDR2 sequences are MNHEY and SMNVEV (reference sequence). CDR3 residues: CASSSRLGGATEAFF. Written as DNA, the CDR3 is TGTGCCAGCAGTAGCCGTCTGGGGGGGGCCACTGAAGCTTTCTTT.

The rearrangement uses TRBV28 and TRBJ1-3; D perhaps matches TRBD1 (6 bases). Trimming stripped 5 bases from V and 9 bases from J, with 17 bases between. The germline CDR1 and CDR2 sequences are MDHEN and SYDVKM. The CDR3 spans 14 residues. The CDR3, as DNA: TGTGCCAGCAGTACAGGGTTTTGGGAGGGCACCATATATTTT. It translates to CASSTGFWEGTIYF.

The chain recombines TRBV19 with TRBJ1-1; TRBD1 aligns across 10 bases. This CDR3 contains 15 residues. V dropped 5 bases and J dropped 3; count of bases not matched to a gene: 6. CDR1 is LNHDA, CDR2 SQIVND, per germline (reference sequence). CDR3 protein: CASSSPGQGYTEAFF. The CDR3 bases are TGTGCCAGTAGTTCACCGGGACAGGGGTACACTGAAGCTTTCTTT.

V usage is TRBV2 and J usage is TRBJ2-2; the D gene is possibly TRBD1 (6 bases). The germline gives CDR1 SNHLY, CDR2 FYNNEI. Trimming removed 7 bases from V and 4 bases from J, with 16 bases in between. CDR3 length: 15 residues. The CDR3 spells CASTYREMGTGELFF. The CDR3 nucleotides read TGTGCCAGCACGTACAGGGAAATGGGCACCGGGGAGCTGTTTTTT.

The chain carries TRBV15 and TRBJ1-4, with 8 bases matching TRBD1. Germline assignment: CDR1 LNHNV and CDR2 YYDKDF (reference sequence). The CDR3 length is 13 residues. V dropped 7 bases and J dropped 4; count of bases not matched to a gene: 2. Here the CDR3 DNA reads TGTGCCACCAAGGACAGGGTTAATGAAAAACTGTTTTTT. Translated, it gives CATKDRVNEKLFF.

This clone was counted only a few times. The genes are TRBV14 and TRBJ1-6; unclear D gene. Germline assignment: CDR1 SGHDN and CDR2 FVKESK. With 0 bases removed from V and 14 bases from J, the gap between germline ends came to 20 bases. The CDR3 length is 16 residues. The CDR3: CASSQDKGRRHGALHF. Written as DNA, the CDR3 is TGTGCCAGCAGCCAAGATAAGGGCAGACGACACGGGGCCCTCCACTTT.

V and J are TRBV3-1 (or the pseudogene TRBV3-2) and TRBJ1-2, with 7 bases identical to TRBD1. This CDR3 region has 16 residues. Per the germline V gene, CDR1 is LGHDT and CDR2 is YNNKEL (reference sequence). V shed 5 bases, J shed 5 bases, and the junction held 14 bases outside the gene matches. CDR3 sequence: CASSSIRGTAVYGYTF. The CDR3 DNA reads as TGTGCCAGCAGCTCAATTAGGGGGACAGCGGTTTATGGCTACACCTTC.